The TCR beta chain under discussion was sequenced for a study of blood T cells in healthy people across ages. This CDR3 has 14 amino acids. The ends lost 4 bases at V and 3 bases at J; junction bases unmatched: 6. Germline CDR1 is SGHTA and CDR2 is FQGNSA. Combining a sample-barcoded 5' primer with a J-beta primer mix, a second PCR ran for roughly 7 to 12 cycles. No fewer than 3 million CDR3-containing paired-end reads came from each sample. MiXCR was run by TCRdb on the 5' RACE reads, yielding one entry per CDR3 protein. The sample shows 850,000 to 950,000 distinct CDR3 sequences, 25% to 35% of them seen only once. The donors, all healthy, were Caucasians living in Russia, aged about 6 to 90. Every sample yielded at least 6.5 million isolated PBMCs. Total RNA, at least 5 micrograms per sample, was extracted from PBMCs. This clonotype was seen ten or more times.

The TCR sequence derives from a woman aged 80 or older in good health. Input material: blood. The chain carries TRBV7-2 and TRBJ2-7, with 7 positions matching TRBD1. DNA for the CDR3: TGTGCCAGCAGCTCTAACAGACAGGGCTACGAGCAGTACTTC. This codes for CASSSNRQGYEQYF.